The 18 T cell receptor beta chains below all came from one sample that was sequenced in a study of T cell repertoires in cytomegalovirus infection. MiXCR was run by TCRdb on the reads, yielding one entry per CDR3 protein. The data show nearly 550,000 distinct CDR3 sequences, about 17% seen once. Sample: CD8+ T cells from PBMCs. The receptors come from a human donor in good health (CMV status not recorded). Some clones in this sample may be carry-over from other donors' samples.

This clonotype was seen ten or more times. The J gene is TRBJ2-7, the V gene TRBV29-1; 10 bases are shared with TRBD2. Trimming at V came to 0 bases and at J to 3 bases, leaving 5 bases not matched to a gene. The length of the CDR3 is 15 residues. Germline V gene sequence: CDR1 SQVTM, CDR2 ANQGSEA. The CDR3 bases are TGCAGCGTTGAAGAAACTCGGACTAGCGGCTACGAGCAGTACTTC. Translated, it gives CSVEETRTSGYEQYF.

Only a few counts were recorded for this clonotype. CDR3 residues: CASSQDGSEQYF. The CDR3 DNA sequence: TGTGCCAGCAGCCAAGATGGATCCGAGCAGTACTTC. The genes are TRBV4-2 and TRBJ2-7; D not certain. CDR3 size: 12 residues. V lost 0 bases and J 6 bases, leaving 6 bases between the germline ends. Germline V CDR1 and CDR2: LGHNA, YNFKEQ.

Here the CDR3 DNA reads TGTGCCAGTAGTATAGGGGTGACGGGCATGAACACTGAAGCTTTCTTT. Its protein is CASSIGVTGMNTEAFF. The chain is built from TRBV19 and TRBJ1-1; D not certain. The germline CDR1 and CDR2 sequences are LNHDA and SQIVND (reference sequence). The CDR3 has 16 amino acids. V was cut by 1 base and J by 0 bases, with 12 bases left in between.

The chain couples TRBV7-9 to TRBJ1-5; D is perhaps TRBD1 (5 bases). Germline CDR1 SEHNR, CDR2 FQNEAQ (reference sequence). Between the trimmed V and J ends, which lost 6 bases and 5 bases, there was a span of 14 bases. The CDR3 spans 14 residues. CDR3 amino acids: CASRGGGDHQPQHF. CDR3 bases: TGTGCCAGCAGGGGGGGGGGGGACCATCAGCCCCAGCATTTT.

This clonotype occurred many times. The V and J genes are TRBV12-3 or TRBV12-4 and TRBJ2-1, with 16 bases matching TRBD2. This CDR3 region has 19 residues. V shed 7 bases and J 9 bases; nucleotides not matched to a gene: 18. As DNA, the CDR3 is TGTGCCAGCACCTCCCCAGGGTCCGGGACTAGCGGGGGGGCCGGTGAGCAGTTCTTC. This translates into CASTSPGSGTSGGAGEQFF.

This clonotype appeared a few times. V usage is TRBV20-1 and J usage is TRBJ2-7, with 8 bases identical to TRBD1. V was clipped by 4 bases and J by 0 bases; unmatched bases: 5. The germline V gene encodes CDR1 DFQATT and CDR2 SNEGSKA (reference sequence). This CDR3 has 14 amino acids. The CDR3 coding sequence is TGCAGTGCTATCGGGACAGGATTCTCCTACGAGCAGTACTTC. It is translated as CSAIGTGFSYEQYF.

V usage is TRBV5-6 and J usage is TRBJ1-6, with a weak D call TRBD1 (5 bases). Germline V gene lookup returns CDR1 SGHDT and CDR2 YYEEEE. The CDR3 consists of 15 residues. Trimming pared 0 bases from V and 9 bases from J, leaving 13 bases between. CDR3 nucleotide sequence: TGTGCCAGCAGCTTGGGTGGGGGGGATGCTTCACCCCTCCACTTT. It encodes CASSLGGGDASPLHF.

A word on this clonotype: One base away lies a much larger clone, so this may be a sequencing read error. The chain employs TRBV10-2 and TRBJ1-5, with D possibly TRBD1 on 6 matching bases. This CDR3 has 14 residues. V was trimmed by 3 bases and J by 6 bases, leaving 12 bases between them. Germline V gene lookup returns CDR1 WSHSY and CDR2 SAAADI. CDR3 amino acids: CASSESGAGQPQHF. The CDR3 coding sequence is TGCGCCAGCAGTGAATCAGGGGCTGGTCAGCCCCAGCATTTT.

In this sample, this clonotype turned up many times. The rearrangement uses TRBV28 and TRBJ2-3, with TRBD1 identical over 10 bases. The CDR3 is made up of 17 amino acids. Germline trimming cut 5 bases from V and 6 bases from J; bases unmatched to any gene: 14. Germline CDR1 MDHEN, CDR2 SYDVKM. The CDR3 loop reads CASSQPWDRGIVDTQYF. The CDR3 region has the DNA TGTGCCAGCAGTCAGCCGTGGGACAGGGGAATAGTGGATACGCAGTATTTT.

This clonotype was observed at least ten times. This chain uses TRBV6-2 or TRBV6-3 with TRBJ2-5, with 8 bases fitting TRBD1. V was pared by 6 bases and J by 5 bases, with 14 bases of the junction left unmatched. Looked up from germline, CDR1 is MNHEY and CDR2 is SVGEGT. The CDR3 loop spans 16 amino acids. The CDR3 DNA sequence: TGTGCCAGCAGCCTCCTCGCAGGGGGCGCGTTGGAGACCCAGTACTTC. Encoded protein: CASSLLAGGALETQYF.

This clonotype occurred many times. CDR3 region: CASSINSNQPQHF. Here the CDR3 DNA reads TGTGCCAGCAGTATTAATAGCAATCAGCCCCAGCATTTT. The chain couples TRBV6-5 to TRBJ1-5; D is uncertain. Between the trimmed V and J ends, which lost 5 bases and 0 bases, there was a span of 5 bases. Germline CDR1 and CDR2: MNHEY and SVGAGI. The CDR3 consists of 13 residues.

This clonotype was detected only a few times. V is TRBV4-2 and J is TRBJ2-5, with D uncertain. The CDR3 loop spans 12 amino acids. Per germline, CDR1 LGHNA and CDR2 YNFKEQ. V was shortened by 0 bases and J by 8 bases, with 7 bases between the two germline ends. CDR3 bases: TGTGCCAGCAGCCAAGATCTTCAAACCCAGTACTTC. This translates into CASSQDLQTQYF.

Many counts were recorded for this clonotype. The chain employs TRBV10-3 and TRBJ1-2; 7 bases are shared with TRBD1. In germline, CDR1 is ENHRY, CDR2 SYGVKD. The ends lost 7 bases at V and 0 bases at J; junction bases unmatched: 8. This CDR3 is 15 amino acids long. The CDR3 nucleotides read TGTGCCATCACCCCGGGACAGCTTACTAACTATGGCTACACCTTC. Protein sequence: CAITPGQLTNYGYTF.

The CDR3 reads CASSRLTSGETHTGELFF. The CDR3, as DNA: TGTGCCAGTAGTAGGTTGACTAGCGGAGAAACTCACACCGGGGAGCTGTTTTTT. The chain has TRBV19 and TRBJ2-2; 9 bases map to TRBD2. Germline V gene sequence: CDR1 LNHDA, CDR2 SQIVND (reference sequence). CDR3 length: 18 residues. Losses at the gene ends were 4 bases for V and 3 bases for J; bases not matched to a gene: 12.

This clonotype was detected only a few times. The chain recombines TRBV5-1 with TRBJ2-7, with D possibly being TRBD2 (7 bases). The CDR3 extends over 18 amino acids. The germline V gene encodes CDR1 SGHRS and CDR2 YFSETQ. Trimming took off 3 bases at V and 6 bases at J, with 28 bases between the two ends. The CDR3 region has the DNA TGCGCCAGCAGCTGGGACCGGGACTTTGGCGGGAGCAGGGGCGAGCAGTACTTC. Its translation is CASSWDRDFGGSRGEQYF.

This clonotype was seen many times. The chain carries TRBV12-3 or TRBV12-4 and TRBJ2-2; perhaps TRBD2 as D (5 bases). The CDR3 spans 18 residues. Trimming took off 5 bases at V and 1 base at J, with 20 bases between the two ends. The CDR3 spells CASSPSWESGKNTGELFF. CDR3 sequence (DNA): TGTGCCAGCAGTCCCTCATGGGAAAGCGGAAAGAACACCGGGGAGCTGTTTTTT.

This clonotype was observed at least ten times. The CDR3 nucleotides read TGTGCCAGCAGCTTTAAGGACTTGGGGAGGAGTGAGCAGTTCTTC. Amino acids: CASSFKDLGRSEQFF. This chain connects TRBV7-2 to TRBJ2-1, with D possibly being TRBD2 (6 bases). CDR1 is SGHTA and CDR2 is FQGNSA in the germline V gene. V was cut by 3 bases and J by 9 bases, with 18 bases left in between. The CDR3 has 15 amino acids.

The chain is built from TRBV20-1 and TRBJ1-2; TRBD1 is a possible D gene (5 bases). V lost 6 bases, J lost 3 bases, and 14 bases lay in between. This CDR3 has 13 residues. Per germline, CDR1 DFQATT and CDR2 SNEGSKA (reference sequence). CDR3 nucleotide sequence: TGCAGTGCCCCCCTCAGGGATGACTATGGCTACACCTTC. Translated, it gives CSAPLRDDYGYTF.